The 18 T cell receptor beta chains in this list originate from one sample, sequenced in a study of T cell repertoires in aging, cancer and after chemotherapy. TRB rearrangements spanning V, D and J were amplified using mixed TRB-A/B primers. TCRdb itself ran the multiplex PCR reads through MiXCR, one entry per CDR3 protein. The sample yields around 17,000 distinct CDR3 sequences, 45% to 55% seen once. The template was genomic DNA from peripheral blood, not RNA. The sequenced sample was blood. These receptor sequences come from a human donor in good health.

The V and J genes are TRBV5-6 and TRBJ2-2; 11 bases align to TRBD1. This CDR3 region has 16 residues. Trimming at V came to 4 bases and at J to 7 bases, leaving 9 bases not matched to a gene. Germline values: CDR1 SGHDT, CDR2 YYEEEE. CDR3 protein: CASSPRTGGRGGELFF. CDR3 coding DNA: TGTGCCAGCAGCCCCCGGACAGGGGGCCGTGGCGGGGAGCTGTTTTTT.

The chain uses TRBV30 and TRBJ1-2, with D tentatively TRBD1 (6 bases). Germline V gene data show CDR1 as GTSNPN and CDR2 as SVGIG (reference sequence). With 3 bases removed from V and 8 bases from J, the gap between germline ends came to 16 bases. The CDR3 is made up of 13 amino acids. CDR3 residues: CAWSVGGARGYTF. CDR3 bases: TGTGCCTGGAGCGTGGGGGGGGCCAGGGGCTACACCTTC.

This clonotype has a handful of counts. In nucleotides, the CDR3 is TGTGCCAGATTTTACCCGACTAATGAAAAACTGTTTTTT. Amino acid sequence: CARFYPTNEKLFF. This chain links TRBV27 with TRBJ1-4; D is uncertain. V shed 9 bases and J shed 2 bases, with 10 bases lying between them. The CDR3 contains 13 residues. CDR1 is MNHEY, CDR2 SMNVEV, per germline (reference sequence).

The V and J genes are TRBV7-9 and TRBJ2-7; 7 nucleotides align to TRBD2. V lost 3 bases, J lost 1 base, and 6 bases stayed unmatched. CDR1 SEHNR and CDR2 FQNEAQ come from the germline V gene (reference sequence). The CDR3 is made up of 15 amino acids. CDR3 sequence: CASSFGLAESYEQYF. CDR3 sequence (DNA): TGTGCCAGCAGCTTCGGCCTAGCGGAATCCTACGAGCAGTACTTC.

The rearrangement uses TRBV6-5 and TRBJ2-7; 8 positions agree with TRBD2. Germline values: CDR1 MNHEY, CDR2 SVGAGI. V lost 5 bases, J lost 7 bases, and 4 bases stayed unmatched. The CDR3 consists of 12 residues. The DNA for the CDR3 is TGTGCCAGCAGTAAACGGGGGGGGGAGCAGTACTTC. Its translation is CASSKRGGEQYF.

On this clonotype itself: One end of the junction varies from germline; a read error may be responsible. The chain has TRBV29-1 and TRBJ2-7; a weak D match, TRBD1 (6 bases). The V gene's germline CDR1 is SQVTM and CDR2 ANQGSEA. This CDR3 has 12 residues. CDR3 DNA sequence: TGCAGCGGGGAACTACAGGGCGGCGAGCAGAACTTC. This codes for CSGELQGGEQNF.

This clonotype is labeled as medium-sized (0.01 to 0.1%). The CDR3 DNA reads TGCAGCGTTACCTCTGATGAGGCGGGAGGCCACGAGCAGTACTTC. Protein product: CSVTSDEAGGHEQYF. The J gene is TRBJ2-7, the V gene TRBV29-1; 8 bases fit TRBD2. Per the germline V gene, CDR1 is SQVTM and CDR2 is ANQGSEA. V shed 5 bases and J 5 bases; nucleotides not matched to a gene: 14. The CDR3 is 15 residues long.

J is TRBJ1-1 and V is TRBV12-3 or TRBV12-4; no reliable D call. This CDR3 spans 13 amino acids. The V gene lost 1 base and the J gene lost 9 bases, with 12 bases spanning the gap. The CDR3 DNA sequence: TGTGCCAGCAGTTTAGAAGCAGTCGCGAAAGCTTTCTTT. It encodes CASSLEAVAKAFF.

The count of this clonotype is one. The chain recombines TRBV7-6 with TRBJ2-2; the D call may be TRBD1 or TRBD2 (6 bases each). The CDR3 is 16 amino acids. The germline V gene encodes CDR1 SGHVS and CDR2 FNYEAQ. V dropped 1 base and J dropped 5 bases, with 14 bases sitting between them. Here the CDR3 DNA reads TGTGCCAGCAGCTTAGTGGGGGGCGCGACGACCGGGGAGCTGTTTTTT. It codes for CASSLVGGATTGELFF.

The J gene is TRBJ2-1, the V gene TRBV19; TRBD2 might be the D (5 bases). Germline CDR1 is LNHDA and CDR2 is SQIVND (reference sequence). The CDR3 extends over 16 amino acids. V was cut by 3 bases and J by 10 bases, with 22 bases left in between. The CDR3 region has the DNA TGTGCCAGTAGTATCTTTGCGTCGGGAACGCTTTACGAGCAGTTCTTC. This translates into CASSIFASGTLYEQFF. The full variable domain, rest sourced from reference TRBV19 and TRBJ2-1, is DGGITQSPKYLFRKEGQNVTLSCEQNLNHDAMYWYRQDPGQGLRLIYYSQIVNDFQKGDIAEGYSVSREKKESFPLTVTSAQKNPTAFYLCASSIFASGTLYEQFFGPGTRLTVL.

CDR3 DNA sequence: TGTGCCAGTAGTAACCAGCGGGGAGTAGAGACGTACTTC. Translated: CASSNQRGVETYF. The chain joins TRBV19 to TRBJ2-4; 7 bases match TRBD2. The CDR3 has 13 residues. CDR1 and CDR2 (germline): LNHDA, SQIVND (reference sequence). V gave up 4 bases and J gave up 15 bases; unmatched junction bases: 12. Drawing the rest from reference TRBV19 and TRBJ2-4, the complete variable domain is DGGITQSPKYLFRKEGQNVTLSCEQNLNHDAMYWYRQDPGQGLRLIYYSQIVNDFQKGDIAEGYSVSREKKESFPLTVTSAQKNPTAFYLCASSNQRGVETYFGAGTRLSVL.

This clonotype is categorized as medium-sized. The gene calls are TRBV29-1 and TRBJ1-1; no clear D gene. Germline V lookup: CDR1 SQVTM, CDR2 ANQGSEA. The length of the CDR3 is 14 residues. V was cut by 1 base and J by 4 bases, with 13 bases left in between. In DNA form, the CDR3 reads TGCAGCGTTGAAGTAACGGGTCGTAGCACTGAAGCTTTCTTT. Translated, it gives CSVEVTGRSTEAFF.

This clonotype was counted a few times. The chain is built from TRBV6-1 and TRBJ2-6; 9 positions agree with TRBD2. CDR1 is MNHNS, CDR2 SASEGT, per germline. V trimming: 7 bases; J trimming: 3 bases; junction bases outside the gene matches: 4. The CDR3 extends over 15 amino acids. DNA of the CDR3: TGTGCCAGCATTAGCGGGAGAAGTGGGGCCAACGTCCTGACTTTC. Its translation is CASISGRSGANVLTF.

This clonotype has only a few counts. The chain joins TRBV29-1 to TRBJ2-2; D gene unclear. Germline loops: CDR1 SQVTM, CDR2 ANQGSEA. V lost 4 bases and J lost 2, with 11 bases in between. The CDR3 length is 14 residues. The CDR3 region has the DNA TGCAGCGTTGTCTGGGGAATTAACACCGGGGAGCTGTTTTTT. This codes for CSVVWGINTGELFF.

This chain uses TRBV6-2 or TRBV6-3 with TRBJ2-2; maybe TRBD1 (6 bases). The CDR3 runs to 16 residues. Per the germline V gene, CDR1 is MNHEY and CDR2 is SVGEGT. V was cut by 6 bases and J by 8 bases, with 22 bases left in between. The CDR3 sequence is CASSPISGALGGELFF. The CDR3 nucleotides read TGTGCCAGCAGCCCCATATCAGGGGCCCTCGGAGGGGAGCTGTTTTTT.

V usage is TRBV29-1 and J usage is TRBJ2-5; 7 bases agree with TRBD1. J was trimmed by 3 bases and V by 4 bases; bases with no gene match: 2. Germline V lookup: CDR1 SQVTM, CDR2 ANQGSEA. The length of the CDR3 is 12 residues. CDR3 sequence (DNA): TGCAGCGTTGCCACAGGGGAAGAGACCCAGTACTTC. Its translation is CSVATGEETQYF.

This clonotype was detected only a few times. The chain uses TRBV6-5 and TRBJ2-5, with D uncertain. Germline V gives CDR1 MNHEY, CDR2 SVGAGI. The CDR3 length is 15 residues. Trimming removed 6 bases from V and 5 bases from J, with 19 bases in between. This chain's CDR3 is CASSLRTPVKETQYF. The DNA of the CDR3 is TGTGCCAGCAGCCTACGCACACCAGTGAAGGAGACCCAGTACTTC.

This rearrangement joins TRBV27 to TRBJ2-5, with a possible D match to TRBD2 (5 bases). The CDR3 consists of 15 residues. Looked up from germline, CDR1 is MNHEY and CDR2 is SMNVEV (reference sequence). The V end was cut by 4 bases, the J end by 0 bases, with 12 bases between. CDR3 nucleotide sequence: TGTGCCAGCAGTTACTCGATGGAGGACCAAGAGACCCAGTACTTC. It encodes CASSYSMEDQETQYF.